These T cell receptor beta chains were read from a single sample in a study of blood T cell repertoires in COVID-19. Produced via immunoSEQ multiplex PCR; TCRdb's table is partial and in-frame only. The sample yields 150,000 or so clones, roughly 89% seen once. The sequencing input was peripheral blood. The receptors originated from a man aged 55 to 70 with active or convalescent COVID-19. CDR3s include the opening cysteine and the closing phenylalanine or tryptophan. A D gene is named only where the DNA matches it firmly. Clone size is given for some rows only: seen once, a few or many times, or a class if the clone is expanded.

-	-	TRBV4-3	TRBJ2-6	CASSGTYGANVLTF
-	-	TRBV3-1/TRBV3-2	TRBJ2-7	CASSYSRDKSYEQYF
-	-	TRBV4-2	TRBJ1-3	CASSQSGTTGNTIYF
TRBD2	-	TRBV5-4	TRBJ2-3	CASSLVTSGTDTQYF
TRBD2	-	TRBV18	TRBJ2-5	CASSPPPSGSQGRETQYF
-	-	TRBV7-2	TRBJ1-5	CASSLSGSRADQPQHF
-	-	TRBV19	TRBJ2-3	CASNPGGLTDTQYF
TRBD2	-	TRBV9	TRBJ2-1	CASSVGLGFSGRATSYNEQFF
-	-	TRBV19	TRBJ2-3	CASSSRAGPSTDTQYF
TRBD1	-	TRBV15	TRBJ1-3	CATSPGTEENTIYF
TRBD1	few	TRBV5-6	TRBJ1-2	CASSLGQRGYTF